The clone carrying this TCR beta chain came up once. Its cognate antigen is unknown. The record originates from a study of CD8+ T cells in alopecia areata. Study-level points and caveats: Higher clonality was seen in lesional scalp than in normal scalp, especially in alopecia totalis/universalis.

V shed 0 bases and J shed 0 bases, with 11 bases lying between them. This CDR3 is 16 amino acids long. The V gene's germline CDR1 is MNHEY and CDR2 SVGAGI. As to treatment: oral pan-JAK inhibitor, 5-10 mg twice daily. The authors sorted CD4+ and CD8+ T cells from PBMCs. Reverse transcription of extracted RNA yielded cDNA, which provided the sequencing template. Some clones are missing from TCRdb's copy, which holds only in-frame ones; the method was immunoSEQ multiplex PCR. The sample shows some 210,000 clones, approximately 70% of them seen only once. The TCR sequence derives from a human donor with alopecia areata. The chain joins TRBV6-5 to TRBJ1-2; the D is unclear. The sample consisted of CD4+ T cells sorted from blood, taken around week 42, from a patient treated with tofacitinib. Written as DNA, the CDR3 is TGTGCCAGCAGTTACTCGGGATGGCCGACTAACTATGGCTACACCTTC. Translated, it gives CASSYSGWPTNYGYTF.